The T cell receptor (beta chain) under discussion was sequenced for a study of tumor-infiltrating lymphocytes in oesophageal squamous cell carcinoma. The germline V gene has CDR1 SGDLS and CDR2 YYNGEE. The CDR3 is 14 residues long. The V end lost 2 bases, the J end lost 1 base, and 6 bases lay between the germline ends. TCRdb re-derived calls from the PCR reads in MiXCR, one entry per CDR3 protein. The sample lists under 6,500 distinct CDR3 sequences; over 12% were seen once. Sequencing was performed on normal esophageal tissue next to the tumor. The origin of this receptor is a male donor with esophageal squamous cell carcinoma. The chain couples TRBV9 to TRBJ2-2; no definite D call. The CDR3 coding sequence is TGTGCCAGCAGCGTTACCGGGAACACCGGGGAGCTGTTTTTT. This sequence encodes CASSVTGNTGELFF.